The source of this T cell receptor beta chain is a study of cytomegalovirus exposure and HLA in healthy donors. General study findings and limits: The only immune exposure information that was available was CMV serostatus. Cytomegalovirus association was assigned to under 200 TCR beta chains.

This CDR3 spans 15 amino acids. V trimming: 1 base; J trimming: 3 bases; junction bases outside the gene matches: 3. Looked up from germline, CDR1 is SEHNR and CDR2 is FQNEAQ (reference sequence). With regard to this clone: Its antigen is currently unknown.

Researchers ran the PCR with 60 Vbeta and 13 Jbeta primers. The data were produced by immunoSEQ multiplex PCR, yet TCRdb's version contains in-frame clones alone and is incomplete. The sample spans 50,000 to 80,000 clones; the ten largest clones claim 3.6%. The origin of this receptor is a woman between 18 and 30 years old in good health and CMV-seronegative. Sequences were obtained from PBMCs. The chain carries TRBV7-9 and TRBJ2-7; 10 bases map to TRBD1. The CDR3 bases are TGTGCCAGCAGCTTAGGACAGGGGGCGAACTACGAGCAGTACTTC. This encodes CASSLGQGANYEQYF.